A selection of T cell receptor beta chains follows, all from one sample in a study of blood T cell repertoires in COVID-19. Sequencing used immunoSEQ multiplex PCR; TCRdb keeps in-frame clones, though not all of them. Here the sample spans more than 95,000 clones, around four fifths being singletons. The sample consisted of peripheral blood. All receptors derive from a man younger than 45 with acute or convalescent COVID-19. The CDR3 runs from the conserved cysteine through the conserved F or W. The order of the fields is V gene, J gene, CDR3 protein.

TRBV20-1	TRBJ1-1	CSASWNTEAFF
TRBV10-3	TRBJ2-2	CAIRAGTSFSGELFF
TRBV6-4	TRBJ2-1	CASSETQNNEQFF
TRBV19	TRBJ2-1	CASSIIGEGPNNEQFF
TRBV27	TRBJ2-1	CASIRQGARNEQFF
TRBV19	TRBJ1-1	CASSTTVNTEAFF
TRBV12-3/TRBV12-4	TRBJ1-2	CASSLVGGYGYTF
TRBV4-1	TRBJ1-5	CASSQRADSRPYPQHF
TRBV19	TRBJ1-2	CASTLQGVRGYTF
TRBV7-2	TRBJ1-2	CASSLEGQANRYTF
TRBV6-1	TRBJ1-3	CASSEAAGVNTIYF
TRBV5-8	TRBJ1-3	CASSLERGGNTIYF
TRBV5-5	TRBJ1-1	CASTLGPAGETEAFF
TRBV19	TRBJ1-3	CASFAGLGPTGNTIYF
TRBV6-5	TRBJ2-2	CASSKSSLNTGELFF
TRBV2	TRBJ1-6	CASSVRGNSPLHF
TRBV3-1/TRBV3-2	TRBJ2-3	CASSQEDSMSDDTQYF
TRBV6-5	TRBJ2-3	CASSILAGATDTQYF
TRBV25-1	TRBJ1-5	CASSDEGPGQPQHF
TRBV19	TRBJ1-1	CASKHMNTEAFF
TRBV6-2/TRBV6-3	TRBJ1-1	CASSAGGANTEAFF
TRBV11-1	TRBJ2-1	CASIGLAGYNEQFF
TRBV27	TRBJ2-1	CASNLSPGRGEQFF
TRBV19	TRBJ2-1	CASSIGPSGGRGVNEQFF